This entry describes one T cell receptor beta chain. CDR3 size: 13 residues. Between the trimmed V and J ends, which lost 4 bases and 1 base, there was a span of 9 bases. The germline CDR1 and CDR2 sequences are SGHNT and YYREEE (reference sequence). Per the study methods: The authors estimated nucleated cell counts from reference gene primer amplification. Profiled with immunoSEQ multiplex PCR; TCRdb holds only in-frame clones, not every one. The V and J calls and the clone size are those of that table, but D and trimming were determined from the DNA. The profile shows some 200,000 clones, more than 65% of them singletons. The sample comes from a study of blood T cell repertoires in COVID-19. In the study overall: Acute-phase and convalescent COVID-19 samples originated in the United States, Italy and Spain. PBMCs, B-cell-depleted T cells, or T cells provided the cDNA or gDNA that made up the material.

The chain carries TRBV5-4 and TRBJ2-7; D may be TRBD1 (5 bases). The TCR was taken from a man aged 50-59 years with active or convalescent COVID-19. The sample consisted of peripheral blood. The CDR3 spells CASSDDRSYEQYV. The CDR3 DNA reads TGTGCCAGCAGCGACGACAGATCCTACGAGCAGTACGTC.